The 30 T cell receptor beta chains presented below share a single source sample, sequenced in a study of blood T cell repertoires in COVID-19. Data came from immunoSEQ multiplex PCR; TCRdb stores just in-frame clones and leaves some out. The sample holds some 200,000 clones, 80% to 90% seen once. Sequenced sample: PBMCs or T cells enriched from blood (not recorded which). Every receptor here comes from a woman aged 18-29 years in a cohort exposed to, infected with or recovered from COVID-19 (not recorded which).

V gene TRBV5-1 combines with J gene TRBJ2-1, with 7 positions matching TRBD2. Trimming at V came to 0 bases and at J to 9 bases, leaving 0 bases not matched to a gene. The CDR3 is 12 residues long. Germline lookup yields CDR1 SGHRS and CDR2 YFSETQ. The CDR3: CASSLGEGEQFF. CDR3 nucleotides: TGCGCCAGCAGCTTGGGGGAGGGTGAGCAGTTCTTC.

The CDR3: CASSLYGTGGKDSTDTQYF. CDR3 sequence (DNA): TGTGCCAGCAGTTTATATGGTACAGGGGGAAAAGACAGCACAGATACGCAGTATTTT. V gene TRBV28 combines with J gene TRBJ2-3; 8 nucleotides align to TRBD1. V was clipped by 1 base and J by 0 bases; unmatched bases: 12. The CDR3 runs 19 residues. Germline loops: CDR1 MDHEN, CDR2 SYDVKM.

The gene calls are TRBV30 and TRBJ1-2; 10 bases match TRBD1. Trimming took 1 base from V and 3 from J; bases not matched to a gene: 11. Per germline, CDR1 GTSNPN and CDR2 SVGIG (reference sequence). CDR3 size: 17 residues. CDR3 region: CAWSADRDRGFYYGYTF. The CDR3 DNA reads TGTGCCTGGAGTGCCGACCGGGACAGGGGATTTTACTATGGCTACACCTTC.

V gene TRBV12-2 combines with J gene TRBJ2-1; TRBD1, the table's D call, lacks a check against the DNA. TRBV12-2 corresponds to a pseudogene. The CDR3 sequence is 13 residues long. CDR3 sequence reads: CASRLGPGDEQFF. DNA for the CDR3: TGTGCAAGTCGCTTGGGCCCTGGCGATGAGCAGTTCTTC.

The chain carries TRBV29-1 and TRBJ1-2; D unresolved. Germline-derived CDR1 and CDR2 are SQVTM and ANQGSEA. The V and J ends lost 0 bases and 4 bases respectively, with 12 bases between them. This CDR3 is built from 14 residues. The CDR3 spells CSVEDRTGTYGYTF. In DNA, the CDR3 is TGCAGCGTTGAAGATAGGACGGGAACCTATGGCTACACCTTC.

This clone was recorded a few times. The junction shows a germline mismatch at one end, possibly a read error. J is TRBJ1-2 and V is TRBV7-7; 9 positions agree with TRBD1. This CDR3 comprises 15 residues. The germline gives CDR1 SSHAT, CDR2 FNYEAQ (reference sequence). The CDR3 DNA sequence: TGTGCTAGCAGCCCTCTAGGGGACAGGGCGTATGGCTACACCTTC. Translated: CASSPLGDRAYGYTF.

This chain connects TRBV28 to TRBJ2-2; D gene uncertain. Germline V CDR1 and CDR2: MDHEN, SYDVKM. Trimming pared 5 bases from V and 8 bases from J, leaving 6 bases between. The CDR3 extends over 11 amino acids. The CDR3 sequence: CASSIRGELFF. The CDR3 DNA reads as TGTGCCAGCAGTATTAGAGGGGAGCTGTTTTTT.

The CDR3 protein is CASSRDRDYSNQPQHF. The CDR3 DNA is TGTGCCAGTAGTAGGGACAGGGACTATAGCAATCAGCCCCAGCATTTT. V and J are TRBV19 and TRBJ1-5; 9 bases map to TRBD1. With V trimmed by 4 bases and J by 0 bases, 4 bases remained unmatched. CDR1 is LNHDA, CDR2 SQIVND, per germline (reference sequence). The CDR3 runs to 16 residues. The full variable domain, completed using reference TRBV19 and TRBJ1-5, is DGGITQSPKYLFRKEGQNVTLSCEQNLNHDAMYWYRQDPGQGLRLIYYSQIVNDFQKGDIAEGYSVSREKKESFPLTVTSAQKNPTAFYLCASSRDRDYSNQPQHFGDGTRLSIL.

The genes are TRBV27 and TRBJ1-2; 10 bases match TRBD1. Unmatched junction bases numbered 5, after V lost 6 bases and J lost 7 bases. The CDR3 totals 13 residues. CDR1 is MNHEY and CDR2 is SMNVEV in the germline V gene (reference sequence). The CDR3 region has the DNA TGTGCCAGCAGCTTCGGACAGGGGGTTGGCTACACCTTC. It codes for CASSFGQGVGYTF.

The V and J genes are TRBV19 and TRBJ1-2; 7 bases line up with TRBD1. Germline CDR1 is LNHDA and CDR2 is SQIVND (reference sequence). The CDR3 totals 15 residues. V trimming: 4 bases; J trimming: 1 base; junction bases outside the gene matches: 6. CDR3 in DNA: TGTGCCAGTAGTACAGGGGGATTCCTTAACTATGGCTACACCTTC. Its translation is CASSTGGFLNYGYTF.

This chain links TRBV6-5 with TRBJ2-7, with a weak D call TRBD1 (7 bases). Trimming took off 8 bases at V and 3 bases at J, with 20 bases between the two ends. CDR3 length: 15 residues. The germline V gene has CDR1 MNHEY and CDR2 SVGAGI. CDR3 DNA sequence: TGTGCCAGCTCGCGTCCGGGGGACAGAGGCTACGAGCAGTACTTC. Its protein is CASSRPGDRGYEQYF.

V gene TRBV7-8 combines with J gene TRBJ1-3; weak D call: TRBD1 (6 bases). The CDR3 loop spans 15 amino acids. Looked up from germline, CDR1 is SGHVS and CDR2 is FQNEAQ. V was shortened by 1 base and J by 0 bases, with 7 bases between the two germline ends. The CDR3 DNA reads TGTGCCAGCAGCTTAGACAGGGCCTCTGGAAACACCATATATTTT. It codes for CASSLDRASGNTIYF. The full variable domain, completed using reference TRBV7-8 and TRBJ1-3, is GAGVSQSPRYKVAKRGQDVALRCDPISGHVSLFWYQQALGQGPEFLTYFQNEAQLDKSGLPSDRFFAERPEGSVSTLKIQRTQQEDSAVYLCASSLDRASGNTIYFGEGSWLTVV.

There are a few counts of this clone. The gene calls are TRBV4-1 and TRBJ2-5; 9 bases align to TRBD1. J gave up 4 bases and V 0 bases, and 3 bases lay outside the gene matches. The CDR3 length is 15 residues. Germline V CDR1 and CDR2: MGHRA, YSYEKL. The DNA of the CDR3 is TGCGCCAGCAGCCAAGATGACAGGGGGAGAGAGACCCAGTACTTC. Residues: CASSQDDRGRETQYF.

The chain employs TRBV5-4 and TRBJ1-6; the D gene is possibly TRBD1 (6 bases). V dropped 1 base and J dropped 7 bases, with 6 bases sitting between them. In germline, CDR1 is SGHNT, CDR2 YYREEE (reference sequence). The CDR3 totals 13 residues. The CDR3 is CASSLQGNSPLHF. In DNA, the CDR3 is TGTGCCAGCAGCTTGCAGGGGAATTCACCCCTCCACTTT. The full variable domain, rest sourced from reference TRBV5-4 and TRBJ1-6, is ETGVTQSPTHLIKTRGQQVTLRCSSQSGHNTVSWYQQALGQGPQFIFQYYREEENGRGNFPPRFSGLQFPNYSSELNVNALELDDSALYLCASSLQGNSPLHFGNGTRLTVT.

The rearrangement links TRBV7-9 to TRBJ2-7; 11 bases are a match to TRBD2. The V and J ends lost 5 bases and 3 bases, in that order; junction bases with no gene match: 6. The CDR3 covers 15 residues. CDR1 is SEHNR, CDR2 FQNEAQ, per germline (reference sequence). CDR3 nucleotide sequence: TGTGCCAGCAGCAAGGGACTAGCGGAGTACTACGAGCAGTACTTC. It encodes CASSKGLAEYYEQYF.

The chain links TRBV15 to TRBJ2-3; 7 bases map to TRBD1. Trimming removed 5 bases from V and 2 bases from J; junction bases left unmatched: 10. The germline V gene has CDR1 LNHNV and CDR2 YYDKDF (reference sequence). The CDR3 has 16 amino acids. CDR3: CATSFSQTGNTDTQYF. The DNA for the CDR3 is TGTGCCACCAGCTTTTCCCAGACAGGGAACACAGATACGCAGTATTTT.

V and J are TRBV12-3 or TRBV12-4 and TRBJ1-1; possible D gene TRBD1, 5 bases. V lost 5 bases to trimming and J lost 4 bases, with 8 bases between them. The CDR3 is 12 amino acids. CDR3 in amino acids: CASSPGGTEAFF. CDR3 in DNA: TGTGCCAGCAGTCCGGGGGGCACTGAAGCTTTCTTT.

The V and J genes are TRBV12-3 or TRBV12-4 and TRBJ1-4, with D tentatively TRBD1 (5 bases). The CDR3 sequence is 13 residues long. Trimming cost V 5 bases and J 2 bases, with 6 bases left between them. CDR3: CASSQGTNEKLFF. CDR3 in DNA: TGTGCCAGCAGTCAGGGTACTAATGAAAAACTGTTTTTT.

The gene calls are TRBV5-1 and TRBJ2-3; TRBD2 agrees at 12 bases. CDR3 length: 17 amino acids. Trimming took 0 bases from V and 6 from J; bases not matched to a gene: 8. Germline CDR1 SGHRS, CDR2 YFSETQ. Written as DNA, the CDR3 is TGCGCCAGCAGCTTGGACCTACTAGCGGGGGGTTATGATACGCAGTATTTT. Translation gives CASSLDLLAGGYDTQYF.

This clone was detected many times. CDR3 DNA sequence: TGTGCCAGCAGTGAAGGGACAGGTCCCTATGGCTACACCTTC. It encodes CASSEGTGPYGYTF. The rearrangement joins TRBV2 to TRBJ1-2, with 7 nucleotides matching TRBD1. This CDR3 contains 14 residues. Germline-derived CDR1 and CDR2 are SNHLY and FYNNEI. V trimming: 1 base; J trimming: 4 bases; junction bases outside the gene matches: 3.

The chain couples TRBV5-1 to TRBJ2-1; 7 bases line up with TRBD1. The length of the CDR3 is 15 residues. From germline, CDR1 is SGHRS and CDR2 YFSETQ. The V segment lost 5 bases and the J segment 5 bases; nucleotides outside the gene matches: 10. CDR3 sequence reads: CASSFTGERNNEQFF. The CDR3, as DNA: TGCGCCAGCAGTTTCACAGGGGAGAGGAACAATGAGCAGTTCTTC.

The chain has TRBV4-2 and TRBJ2-1; 9 bases match TRBD1. The CDR3 is 15 amino acids. CDR1 and CDR2 (germline): LGHNA, YNFKEQ. The J segment lost 10 bases and the V segment lost 5 bases, leaving 12 bases of the junction unmatched. CDR3 sequence (DNA): TGTGCCAGCAGCGTACCGGGACAGGGTTCCAGAGAGCAGTTCTTC. Residues: CASSVPGQGSREQFF.

This sequence joins TRBV19 and TRBJ1-5; D is unresolved. The germline CDR1 and CDR2 sequences are LNHDA and SQIVND (reference sequence). Deletions cut 6 bases from V and 0 bases from J, with 9 bases between. The CDR3 has 14 amino acids. CDR3 nucleotide sequence: TGTGCCAGTAGCCTCCGGGATAGCAATCAGCCCCAGCATTTT. Encoded protein: CASSLRDSNQPQHF. Full variable domain (rest looked up from reference TRBV19 and TRBJ1-5): DGGITQSPKYLFRKEGQNVTLSCEQNLNHDAMYWYRQDPGQGLRLIYYSQIVNDFQKGDIAEGYSVSREKKESFPLTVTSAQKNPTAFYLCASSLRDSNQPQHFGDGTRLSIL.

A remark on this clone: This sample includes further DNA sequences coding for the same CDR3. The chain carries TRBV5-1 and TRBJ1-1; no reliable D call. The CDR3 sequence is 13 residues long. Trimming removed 2 bases at V and 3 bases at J, with 8 bases between. Germline-derived CDR1 and CDR2 are SGHRS and YFSETQ. For the CDR3, the DNA is TGCGCCAGCAGCTTCGGCGGAGACACTGAAGCTTTCTTT. As protein: CASSFGGDTEAFF.

The rearrangement links TRBV6-5 to TRBJ1-1, with 7 positions matching TRBD1. This CDR3 is built from 14 residues. The germline CDR1 and CDR2 sequences are MNHEY and SVGAGI. The trim removed 8 bases at V and 0 bases at J, leaving 6 bases unmatched. CDR3 sequence reads: CASGGQQMNTEAFF. The CDR3 bases are TGTGCCAGCGGGGGACAGCAGATGAACACTGAAGCTTTCTTT.

The chain carries TRBV7-9 and TRBJ1-6, with 7 bases identical to TRBD1. The CDR3 loop spans 15 amino acids. V lost 1 base to trimming and J lost 10 bases; unmatched junction nucleotides: 7. From germline, CDR1 is SEHNR and CDR2 FQNEAQ (reference sequence). CDR3 nucleotide sequence: TGTGCCAGCAGCTTAGACTCACAGGGGTACTCACCCCTCCACTTT. Its protein is CASSLDSQGYSPLHF.

This chain uses TRBV5-1 with TRBJ2-2, with TRBD2 matching over 9 bases. Trimming took 3 bases from V and 2 from J; bases not matched to a gene: 2. This CDR3 contains 15 residues. Germline CDR1 is SGHRS and CDR2 is YFSETQ. This CDR3 is CASSWTSENTGELFF. DNA for the CDR3: TGCGCCAGCAGCTGGACTAGCGAAAACACCGGGGAGCTGTTTTTT.

This clone was seen a few times. V is TRBV19 and J is TRBJ1-1; 8 bases are a match to TRBD1. Germline lookup yields CDR1 LNHDA and CDR2 SQIVND (reference sequence). The CDR3 totals 15 residues. Trimming cost V 3 bases and J 3 bases; bases outside gene matches: 6. The CDR3 protein is CASSIGTGRYTEAFF. The DNA for the CDR3 is TGTGCCAGTAGTATCGGGACAGGCCGGTACACTGAAGCTTTCTTT.

The rearrangement joins TRBV9 to TRBJ2-1; 7 bases fit TRBD2. V shed 7 bases, J shed 9 bases, and the junction held 7 bases outside the gene matches. CDR3 length: 12 amino acids. Germline CDR1 is SGDLS and CDR2 is YYNGEE. The chain's CDR3 is CASGSGWGEQFF. The CDR3 nucleotides read TGTGCCAGCGGTAGCGGGTGGGGTGAGCAGTTCTTC.

This CDR3 reads CASSRGQYSYEQYF. In DNA, the CDR3 is TGTGCCAGCAGCAGGGGACAGTACTCCTACGAGCAGTACTTC. The chain carries TRBV2 and TRBJ2-7; 7 nucleotides align to TRBD1. From germline, CDR1 is SNHLY and CDR2 FYNNEI. J lost 0 bases, V lost 6 bases, and 5 bases had no gene match. The length of the CDR3 is 14 residues.